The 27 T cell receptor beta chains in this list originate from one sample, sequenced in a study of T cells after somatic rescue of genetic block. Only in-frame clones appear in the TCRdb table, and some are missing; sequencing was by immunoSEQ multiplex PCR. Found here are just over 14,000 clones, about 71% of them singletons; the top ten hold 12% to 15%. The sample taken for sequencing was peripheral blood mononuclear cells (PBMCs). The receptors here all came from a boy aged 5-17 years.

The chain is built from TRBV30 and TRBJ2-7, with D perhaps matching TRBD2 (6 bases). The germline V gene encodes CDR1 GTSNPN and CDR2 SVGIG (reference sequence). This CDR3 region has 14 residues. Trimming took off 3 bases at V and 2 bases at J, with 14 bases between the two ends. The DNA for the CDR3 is TGTGCCTGGAGAAAGGCTAGCGTTCCCTACGAGCAGTACTTC. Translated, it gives CAWRKASVPYEQYF.

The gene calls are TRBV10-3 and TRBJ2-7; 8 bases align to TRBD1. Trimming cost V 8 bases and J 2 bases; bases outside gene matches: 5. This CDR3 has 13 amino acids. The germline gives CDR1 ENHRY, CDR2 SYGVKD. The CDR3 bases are TGTGCCATCGCGGACAGGGTAACCTACGAGCAGTACTTC. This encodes CAIADRVTYEQYF.

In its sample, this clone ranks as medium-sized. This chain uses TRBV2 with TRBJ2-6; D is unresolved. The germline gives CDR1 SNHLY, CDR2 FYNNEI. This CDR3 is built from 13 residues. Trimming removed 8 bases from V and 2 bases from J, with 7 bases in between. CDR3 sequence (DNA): TGTGCCAGCTTGCAGCCTGGGGCCAACGTCCTGACTTTC. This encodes CASLQPGANVLTF. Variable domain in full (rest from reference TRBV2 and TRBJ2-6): EPEVTQTPSHQVTQMGQEVILRCVPISNHLYFYWYRQILGQKVEFLVSFYNNEISEKSEIFDDQFSVERPDGSNFTLKIRSTKLEDSAMYFCASLQPGANVLTFGAGSRLTVL.

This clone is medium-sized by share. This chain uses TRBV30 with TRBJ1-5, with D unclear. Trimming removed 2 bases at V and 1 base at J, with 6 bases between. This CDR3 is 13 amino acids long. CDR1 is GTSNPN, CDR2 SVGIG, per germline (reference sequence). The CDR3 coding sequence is TGTGCCTGGAGTTTACAGAGCAATCAGCCCCAGCATTTT. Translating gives CAWSLQSNQPQHF.

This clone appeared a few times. The CDR3 DNA reads TGTGCCAGCAGTTACTCGGGGACAGGGGGCCTTCATGGCTACACCTTC. Residues: CASSYSGTGGLHGYTF. The chain combines TRBV6-5 with TRBJ1-2, with 12 bases that match TRBD1. Germline loops: CDR1 MNHEY, CDR2 SVGAGI. The V gene end was trimmed by 0 bases and the J gene end by 6 bases; junction bases not matched to a gene: 5. The CDR3 sequence is 16 residues long.

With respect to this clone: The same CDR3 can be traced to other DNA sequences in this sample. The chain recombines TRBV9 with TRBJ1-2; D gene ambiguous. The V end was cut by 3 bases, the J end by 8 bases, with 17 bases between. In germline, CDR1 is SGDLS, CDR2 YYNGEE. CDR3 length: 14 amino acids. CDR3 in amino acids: CASSASGPGGGYTF. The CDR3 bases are TGTGCCAGCAGCGCCTCCGGGCCGGGAGGCGGCTACACCTTC.

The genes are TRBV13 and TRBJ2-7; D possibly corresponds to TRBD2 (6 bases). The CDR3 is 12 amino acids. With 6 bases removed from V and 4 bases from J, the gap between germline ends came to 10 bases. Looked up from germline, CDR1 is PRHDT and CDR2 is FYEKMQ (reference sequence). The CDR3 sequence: CASREGFYEQYF. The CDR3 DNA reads TGTGCCAGCAGGGAGGGGTTTTACGAGCAGTACTTC.

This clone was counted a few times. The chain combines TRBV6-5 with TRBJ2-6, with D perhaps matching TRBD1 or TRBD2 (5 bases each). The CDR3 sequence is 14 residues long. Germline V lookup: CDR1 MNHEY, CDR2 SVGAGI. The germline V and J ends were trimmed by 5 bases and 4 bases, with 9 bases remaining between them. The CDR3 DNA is TGTGCCAGCAGTGAGGGGACGGGGGCCAACGTCCTGACTTTC. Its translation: CASSEGTGANVLTF.

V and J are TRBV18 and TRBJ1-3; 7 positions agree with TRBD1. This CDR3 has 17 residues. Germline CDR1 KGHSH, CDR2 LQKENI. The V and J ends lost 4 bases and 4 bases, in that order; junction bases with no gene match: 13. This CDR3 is CASSRDIGQDLGNTIYF. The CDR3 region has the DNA TGTGCCAGCTCACGTGATATCGGACAGGACCTGGGAAACACCATATATTTT.

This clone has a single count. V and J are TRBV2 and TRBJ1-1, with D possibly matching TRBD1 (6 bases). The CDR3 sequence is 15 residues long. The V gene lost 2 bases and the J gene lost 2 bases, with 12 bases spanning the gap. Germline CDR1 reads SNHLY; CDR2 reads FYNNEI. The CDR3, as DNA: TGTGCCAGCAGTGAAACTTACAGGGCCAACACTGAAGCTTTCTTT. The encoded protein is CASSETYRANTEAFF. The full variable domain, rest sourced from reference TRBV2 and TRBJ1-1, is EPEVTQTPSHQVTQMGQEVILRCVPISNHLYFYWYRQILGQKVEFLVSFYNNEISEKSEIFDDQFSVERPDGSNFTLKIRSTKLEDSAMYFCASSETYRANTEAFFGQGTRLTVV.

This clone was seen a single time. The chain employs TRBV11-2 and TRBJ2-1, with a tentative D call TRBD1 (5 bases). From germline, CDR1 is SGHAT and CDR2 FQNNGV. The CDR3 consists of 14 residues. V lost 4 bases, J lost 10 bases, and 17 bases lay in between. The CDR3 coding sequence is TGTGCCAGCAGCTCTCAGGGTAGGAGAAGCGAGCAGTTCTTC. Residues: CASSSQGRRSEQFF.

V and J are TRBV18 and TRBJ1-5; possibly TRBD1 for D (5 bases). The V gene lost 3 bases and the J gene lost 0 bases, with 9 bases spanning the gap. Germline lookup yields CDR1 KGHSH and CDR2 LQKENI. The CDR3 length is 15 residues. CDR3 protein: CASSPGGNSNQPQHF. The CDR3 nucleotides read TGTGCCAGCTCACCGGGGGGAAATAGCAATCAGCCCCAGCATTTT. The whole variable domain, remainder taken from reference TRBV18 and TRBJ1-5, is NAGVMQNPRHLVRRRGQEARLRCSPMKGHSHVYWYRQLPEEGLKFMVYLQKENIIDESGMPKERFSAEFPKEGPSILRIQQVVRGDSAAYFCASSPGGNSNQPQHFGDGTRLSIL.

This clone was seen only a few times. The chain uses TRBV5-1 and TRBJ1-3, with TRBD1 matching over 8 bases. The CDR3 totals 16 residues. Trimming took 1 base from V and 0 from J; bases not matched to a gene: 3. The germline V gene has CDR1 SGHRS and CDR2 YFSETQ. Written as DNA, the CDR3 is TGCGCCAGCAGCTTGCCGACAGGGGTCTCTGGAAACACCATATATTTT. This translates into CASSLPTGVSGNTIYF.

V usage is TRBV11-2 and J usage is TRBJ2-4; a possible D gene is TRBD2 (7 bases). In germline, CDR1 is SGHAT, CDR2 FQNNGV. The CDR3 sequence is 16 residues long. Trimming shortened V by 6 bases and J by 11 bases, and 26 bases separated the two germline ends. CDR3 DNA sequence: TGTGCCAGCAGAGGGACATTTATCGGAGGGAGGGTCCTTCAGTACTTC. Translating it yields CASRGTFIGGRVLQYF.

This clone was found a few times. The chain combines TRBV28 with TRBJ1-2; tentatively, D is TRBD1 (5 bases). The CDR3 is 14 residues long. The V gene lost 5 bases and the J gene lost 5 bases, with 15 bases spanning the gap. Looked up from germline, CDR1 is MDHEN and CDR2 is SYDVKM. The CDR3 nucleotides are TGTGCCAGCAGTCTAGTAGGGGAGATTTATGGCTACACCTTC. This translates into CASSLVGEIYGYTF.

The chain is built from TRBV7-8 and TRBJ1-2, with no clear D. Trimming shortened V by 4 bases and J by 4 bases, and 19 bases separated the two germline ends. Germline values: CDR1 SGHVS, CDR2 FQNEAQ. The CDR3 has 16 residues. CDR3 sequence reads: CASSSSQWAPSYGYTF. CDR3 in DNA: TGTGCCAGCAGCTCCTCTCAGTGGGCTCCCAGCTATGGCTACACCTTC.

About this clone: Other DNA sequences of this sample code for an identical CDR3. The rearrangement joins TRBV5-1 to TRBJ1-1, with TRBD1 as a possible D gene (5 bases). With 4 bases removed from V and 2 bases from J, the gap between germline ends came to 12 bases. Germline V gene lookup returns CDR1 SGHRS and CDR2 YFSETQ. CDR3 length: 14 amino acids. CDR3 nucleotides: TGCGCCAGCAGCCTTCGGCAGGGAAACACTGAAGCTTTCTTT. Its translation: CASSLRQGNTEAFF.

CDR3 DNA: TGTGCCAGCAGTTCCCGGACAGCGGGTCTCACAGATACGCAGTATTTT. Protein: CASSSRTAGLTDTQYF. This chain links TRBV6-5 with TRBJ2-3, with D tentatively TRBD1 or TRBD2 (6 bases each). The CDR3 is 16 amino acids. V was trimmed by 4 bases and J by 2 bases, leaving 16 bases between them. Germline-derived CDR1 and CDR2 are MNHEY and SVGAGI.

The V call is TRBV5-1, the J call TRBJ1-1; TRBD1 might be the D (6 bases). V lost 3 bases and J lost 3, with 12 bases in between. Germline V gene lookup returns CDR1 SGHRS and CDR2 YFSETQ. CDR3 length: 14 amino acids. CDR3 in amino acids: CASSYRGGDTEAFF. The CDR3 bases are TGCGCCAGCAGCTATAGGGGGGGAGACACTGAAGCTTTCTTT.

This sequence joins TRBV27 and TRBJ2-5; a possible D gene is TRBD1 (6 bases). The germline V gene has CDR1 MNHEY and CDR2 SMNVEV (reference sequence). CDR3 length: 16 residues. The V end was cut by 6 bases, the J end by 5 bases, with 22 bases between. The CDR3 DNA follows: TGTGCCAGCAGACGTGACAGGCTACAACTCGCGGAGACCCAGTACTTC. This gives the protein CASRRDRLQLAETQYF.

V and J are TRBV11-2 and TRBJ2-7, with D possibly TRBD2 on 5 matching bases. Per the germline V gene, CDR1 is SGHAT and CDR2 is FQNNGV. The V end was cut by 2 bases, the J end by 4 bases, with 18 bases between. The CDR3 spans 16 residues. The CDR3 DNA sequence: TGTGCCAGCAGCTTACCCTTACTAGTTCGGGGATACGAGCAGTACTTC. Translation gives CASSLPLLVRGYEQYF.

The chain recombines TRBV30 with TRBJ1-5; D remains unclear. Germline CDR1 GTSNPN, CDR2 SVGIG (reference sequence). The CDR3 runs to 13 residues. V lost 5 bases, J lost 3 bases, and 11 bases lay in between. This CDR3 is CAWAGLSNQPQHF. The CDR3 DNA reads TGTGCCTGGGCCGGGCTCTCCAATCAGCCCCAGCATTTT.

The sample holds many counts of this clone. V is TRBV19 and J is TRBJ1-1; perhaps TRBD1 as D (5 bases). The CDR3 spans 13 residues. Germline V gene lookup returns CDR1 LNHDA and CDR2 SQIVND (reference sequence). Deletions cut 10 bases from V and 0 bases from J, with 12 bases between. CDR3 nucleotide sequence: TGTGCCACCTCGGGACTCATGAACACTGAAGCTTTCTTT. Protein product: CATSGLMNTEAFF.

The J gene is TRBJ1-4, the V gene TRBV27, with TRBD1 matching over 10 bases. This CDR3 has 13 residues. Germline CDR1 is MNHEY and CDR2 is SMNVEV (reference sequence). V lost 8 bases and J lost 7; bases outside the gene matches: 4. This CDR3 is CASRTGGGEKLFF. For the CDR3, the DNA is TGTGCCAGCCGGACAGGGGGGGGTGAAAAACTGTTTTTT.

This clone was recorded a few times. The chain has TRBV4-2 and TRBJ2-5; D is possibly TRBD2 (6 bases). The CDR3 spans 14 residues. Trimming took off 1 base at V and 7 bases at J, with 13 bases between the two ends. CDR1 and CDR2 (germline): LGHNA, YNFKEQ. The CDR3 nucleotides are TGTGCCAGCAGCCAAGCTATACAGGAGGGGACCCAGTACTTC. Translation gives CASSQAIQEGTQYF.

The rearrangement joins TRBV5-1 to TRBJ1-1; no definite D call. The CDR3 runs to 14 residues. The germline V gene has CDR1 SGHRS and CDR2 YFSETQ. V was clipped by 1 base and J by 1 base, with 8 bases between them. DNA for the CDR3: TGCGCCAGCAGCTTGTCCTCAGGGAACACTGAAGCTTTCTTT. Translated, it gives CASSLSSGNTEAFF.

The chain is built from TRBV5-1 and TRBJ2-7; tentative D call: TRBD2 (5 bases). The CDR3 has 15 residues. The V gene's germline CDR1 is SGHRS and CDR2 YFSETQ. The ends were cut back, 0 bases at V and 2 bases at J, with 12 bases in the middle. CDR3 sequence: CASSLAGRDTYEQYF. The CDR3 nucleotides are TGCGCCAGCAGCTTGGCTGGACGGGATACCTACGAGCAGTACTTC.